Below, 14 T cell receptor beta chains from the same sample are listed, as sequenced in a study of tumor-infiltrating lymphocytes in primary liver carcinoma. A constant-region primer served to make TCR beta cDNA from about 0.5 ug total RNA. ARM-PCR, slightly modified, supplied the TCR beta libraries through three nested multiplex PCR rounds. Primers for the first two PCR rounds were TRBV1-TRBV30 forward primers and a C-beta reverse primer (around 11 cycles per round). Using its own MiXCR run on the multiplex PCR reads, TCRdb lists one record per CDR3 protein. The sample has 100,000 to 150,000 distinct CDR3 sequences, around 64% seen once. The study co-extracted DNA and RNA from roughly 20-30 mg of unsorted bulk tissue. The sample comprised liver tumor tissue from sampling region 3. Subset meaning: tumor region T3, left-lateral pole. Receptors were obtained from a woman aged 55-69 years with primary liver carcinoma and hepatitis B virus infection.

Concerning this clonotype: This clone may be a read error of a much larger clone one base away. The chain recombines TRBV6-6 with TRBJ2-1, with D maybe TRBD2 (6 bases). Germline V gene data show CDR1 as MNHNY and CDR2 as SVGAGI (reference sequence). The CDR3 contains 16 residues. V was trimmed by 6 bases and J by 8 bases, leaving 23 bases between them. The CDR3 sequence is CASSQVPGSGADEQFF. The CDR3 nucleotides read TGTGCCAGCAGCCAGGTTCCGGGGTCGGGAGCGGATGAGCAGTTCTTC.

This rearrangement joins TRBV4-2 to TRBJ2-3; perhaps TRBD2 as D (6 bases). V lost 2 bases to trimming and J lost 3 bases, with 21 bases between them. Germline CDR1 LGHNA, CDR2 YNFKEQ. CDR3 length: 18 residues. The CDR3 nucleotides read TGTGCCAGCAGCCAACTCTGGCGGGGCTTCTGCCCTACAGATACGCAGTATTTT. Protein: CASSQLWRGFCPTDTQYF.

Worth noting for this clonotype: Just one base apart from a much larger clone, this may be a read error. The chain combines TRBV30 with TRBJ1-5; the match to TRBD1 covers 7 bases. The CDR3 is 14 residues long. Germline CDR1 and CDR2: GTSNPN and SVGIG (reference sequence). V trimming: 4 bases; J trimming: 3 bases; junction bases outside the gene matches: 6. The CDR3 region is CAWNVGQVNQPQHF. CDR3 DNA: TGTGCCTGGAATGTCGGACAGGTCAATCAGCCCCAGCATTTT.

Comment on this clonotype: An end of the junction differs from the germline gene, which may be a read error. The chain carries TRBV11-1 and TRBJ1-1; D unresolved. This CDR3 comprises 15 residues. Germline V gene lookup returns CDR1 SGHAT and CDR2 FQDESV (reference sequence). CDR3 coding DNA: TGTGCCAGCCGGACCTCCAAGGACTGCGACACTGAGGCTTTCTTT. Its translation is CASRTSKDCDTEAFF.

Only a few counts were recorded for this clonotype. The CDR3 nucleotides are TGTGCCAGCAGCTTAAGCCGCTGGGATACGCAGTATTTT. Amino acid sequence: CASSLSRWDTQYF. V and J are TRBV7-3 and TRBJ2-3; D remains unclear. CDR1 is SGHTA and CDR2 is FQGTGA in the germline V gene. V was trimmed by 1 base and J by 6 bases, leaving 8 bases between them. The length of the CDR3 is 13 residues.

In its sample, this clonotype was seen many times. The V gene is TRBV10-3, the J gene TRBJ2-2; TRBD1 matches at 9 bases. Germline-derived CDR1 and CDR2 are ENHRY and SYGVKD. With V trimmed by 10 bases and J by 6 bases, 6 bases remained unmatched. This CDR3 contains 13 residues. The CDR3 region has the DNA TGTGCCACCCGGGACAGGGCGGCCGGGGAGCTGTTTTTT. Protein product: CATRDRAAGELFF.

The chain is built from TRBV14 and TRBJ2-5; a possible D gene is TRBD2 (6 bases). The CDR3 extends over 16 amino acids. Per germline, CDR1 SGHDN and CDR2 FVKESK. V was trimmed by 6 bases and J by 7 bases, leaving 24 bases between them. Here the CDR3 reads CASSPRRLALGGTQYF. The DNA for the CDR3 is TGTGCCAGCAGTCCTCGGCGCCTAGCTTTGGGGGGGACCCAGTACTTC.

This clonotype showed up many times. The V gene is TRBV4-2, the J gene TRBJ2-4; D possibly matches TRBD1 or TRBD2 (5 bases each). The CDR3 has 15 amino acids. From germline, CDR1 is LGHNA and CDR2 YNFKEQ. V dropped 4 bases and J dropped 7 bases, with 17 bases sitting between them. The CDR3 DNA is TGTGCCAGCAGCCGAGCTAACGGGGCGTTGAACATTCAGTACTTC. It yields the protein CASSRANGALNIQYF.

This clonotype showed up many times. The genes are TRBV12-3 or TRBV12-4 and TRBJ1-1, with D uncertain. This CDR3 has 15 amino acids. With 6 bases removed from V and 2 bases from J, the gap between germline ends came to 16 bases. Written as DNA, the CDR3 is TGTGCCAGCAGCCCATTCTTTCCCATAAACACTGAAGCTTTCTTT. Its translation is CASSPFFPINTEAFF.

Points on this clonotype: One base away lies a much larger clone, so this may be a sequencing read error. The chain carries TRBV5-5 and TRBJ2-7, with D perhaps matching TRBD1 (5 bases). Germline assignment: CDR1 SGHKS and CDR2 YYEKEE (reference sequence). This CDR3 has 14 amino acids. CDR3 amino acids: CASCLIRGPYEQYF. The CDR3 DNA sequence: TGTGCCAGCTGCTTGATAAGGGGTCCCTACGAGCAGTACTTC.

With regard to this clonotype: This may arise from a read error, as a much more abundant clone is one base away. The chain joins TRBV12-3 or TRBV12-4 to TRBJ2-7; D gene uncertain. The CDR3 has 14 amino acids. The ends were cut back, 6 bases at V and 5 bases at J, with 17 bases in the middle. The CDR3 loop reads CASRPGSPPHEQYF. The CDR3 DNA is TGTGCCAGCAGACCCGGGTCTCCTCCTCACGAGCAGTACTTC.

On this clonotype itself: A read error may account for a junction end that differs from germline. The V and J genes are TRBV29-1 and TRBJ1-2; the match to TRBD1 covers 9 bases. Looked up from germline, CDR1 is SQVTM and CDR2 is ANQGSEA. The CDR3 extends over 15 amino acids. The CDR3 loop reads CSVENPDRGGYGYTF. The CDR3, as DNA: TGTAGCGTTGAAAATCCAGACAGGGGGGGCTATGGCTACACCTTC. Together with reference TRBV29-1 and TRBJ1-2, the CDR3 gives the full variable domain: SAVISQKPSRDICQRGTSLTIQCQVDSQVTMMFWYRQQPGQSLTLIATANQGSEATYESGFVIDKFPISRPNLTFSTLTVSNMSPEDSSIYLCSVENPDRGGYGYTFGSGTRLTVV.

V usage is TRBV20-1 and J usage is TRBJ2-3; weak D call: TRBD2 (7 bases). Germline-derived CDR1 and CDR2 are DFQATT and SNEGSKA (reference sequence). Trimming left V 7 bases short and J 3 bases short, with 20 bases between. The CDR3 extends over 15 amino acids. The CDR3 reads CSVTGGGSLTDTQYF. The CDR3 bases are TGCAGTGTGACGGGGGGCGGGAGTTTGACAGATACGCAGTATTTT.

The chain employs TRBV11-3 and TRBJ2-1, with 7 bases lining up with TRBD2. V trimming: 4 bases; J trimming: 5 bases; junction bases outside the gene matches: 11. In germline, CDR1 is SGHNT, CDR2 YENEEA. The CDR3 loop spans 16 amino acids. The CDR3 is CASSSGATSVNNEQFF. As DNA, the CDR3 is TGTGCCAGCAGCTCTGGGGCCACTAGCGTTAACAATGAGCAGTTCTTC.